The 25 T cell receptor beta chains below come from one sample, sequenced in a study of blood T cell repertoires in COVID-19. Libraries were prepared by immunoSEQ multiplex PCR; TCRdb keeps only in-frame clonotypes and omits some of them. The profile shows about 160,000 clones, approximately 80% of them singletons. Sequencing input: peripheral blood. All receptors derive from a woman of 80 years or more with acute or convalescent COVID-19.

This sequence joins TRBV5-1 and TRBJ1-2; weak D call: TRBD1 (5 bases). The germline V gene encodes CDR1 SGHRS and CDR2 YFSETQ. The V and J ends lost 0 bases and 7 bases respectively, with 10 bases between them. The CDR3 spans 13 residues. This CDR3 is CASSLEVQGGYTF. As DNA, the CDR3 is TGCGCCAGCAGCTTGGAGGTCCAGGGTGGCTACACCTTC.

The chain carries TRBV7-9 and TRBJ2-5; D is uncertain. The CDR3 covers 12 residues. CDR1 and CDR2 (germline): SEHNR, FQNEAQ (reference sequence). Between the trimmed V and J ends, which lost 4 bases and 4 bases, there was a span of 7 bases. The DNA for the CDR3 is TGTGCCAGCAGCTCCCAGGCAGAGACCCAGTACTTC. It translates to CASSSQAETQYF.

V usage is TRBV11-2 and J usage is TRBJ2-5; D perhaps matches TRBD1 (6 bases). Germline V gives CDR1 SGHAT, CDR2 FQNNGV. The length of the CDR3 is 18 residues. Trimming cost V 5 bases and J 5 bases, with 27 bases left between them. For the CDR3, the DNA is TGTGCCAGCAGCCCACCCTCCTACAGGGCCCGCCATTCCGAGACCCAGTACTTC. It yields the protein CASSPPSYRARHSETQYF.

The chain links TRBV2 to TRBJ1-2; TRBD1 agrees at 7 bases. The J segment lost 2 bases and the V segment lost 5 bases, leaving 2 bases of the junction unmatched. Germline V gene lookup returns CDR1 SNHLY and CDR2 FYNNEI. The CDR3 covers 13 residues. The CDR3 sequence: CASSSQGNYGYTF. The DNA for the CDR3 is TGTGCCAGCAGTTCACAGGGGAACTATGGCTACACCTTC.

This clone turned up a few times. The rearrangement uses TRBV18 and TRBJ2-7; tentative D call: TRBD1 (6 bases). Trimming cost V 3 bases and J 6 bases, with 12 bases left between them. There are 13 residues in the CDR3. Per germline, CDR1 KGHSH and CDR2 LQKENI. The CDR3: CASSPNRVGEQYF. DNA of the CDR3: TGTGCCAGCTCACCCAACAGGGTCGGCGAGCAGTACTTC. The complete variable domain, with remaining parts taken from reference TRBV18 and TRBJ2-7, reads NAGVMQNPRHLVRRRGQEARLRCSPMKGHSHVYWYRQLPEEGLKFMVYLQKENIIDESGMPKERFSAEFPKEGPSILRIQQVVRGDSAAYFCASSPNRVGEQYFGPGTRLTVT.

This chain connects TRBV5-1 to TRBJ2-3; possibly TRBD2 for D (5 bases). Looked up from germline, CDR1 is SGHRS and CDR2 is YFSETQ. This CDR3 has 13 residues. The V gene lost 4 bases and the J gene lost 2 bases, with 8 bases spanning the gap. The CDR3 bases are TGCGCCAGCAGCGAGGGCGTCACAGATACGCAGTATTTT. It yields the protein CASSEGVTDTQYF.

This clone was found once. V and J are TRBV28 and TRBJ2-7; 12 nucleotides match TRBD2. There are 17 residues in the CDR3. The V gene end was trimmed by 5 bases and the J gene end by 4 bases; junction bases not matched to a gene: 12. Germline V gives CDR1 MDHEN, CDR2 SYDVKM. The CDR3 loop is CASSPRLAGALLYEQYF. In nucleotides, the CDR3 is TGTGCCAGCAGTCCCCGACTAGCGGGAGCCCTCCTATACGAGCAGTACTTC.

This chain uses TRBV5-1 with TRBJ2-7, with 10 bases matching TRBD2. The CDR3 runs 16 residues. The junction had 4 bases not matched to a gene; V was cut back by 1 base and J by 0 bases. Germline V CDR1 and CDR2: SGHRS, YFSETQ. CDR3 loop: CASSLSLAGSSYEQYF. The CDR3 DNA sequence: TGCGCCAGCAGCTTGTCACTAGCGGGAAGCTCCTACGAGCAGTACTTC.

The chain joins TRBV5-6 to TRBJ1-5; D is possibly TRBD1 (5 bases). V lost 0 bases to trimming and J lost 3 bases, with 13 bases between them. The CDR3 is 16 amino acids. Per the germline V gene, CDR1 is SGHDT and CDR2 is YYEEEE. This chain's CDR3 is CASSLAGGIFNQPQHF. CDR3 nucleotide sequence: TGTGCCAGCAGCTTGGCCGGGGGGATTTTCAATCAGCCCCAGCATTTT.

The V and J genes are TRBV28 and TRBJ2-3; D is possibly TRBD2 (7 bases). Germline-derived CDR1 and CDR2 are MDHEN and SYDVKM. The CDR3 runs 15 residues. Trimming removed 11 bases from V and 2 bases from J, with 20 bases in between. CDR3 coding DNA: TGTGCCGCTATGGGGGCTAGCGGAAACACAGATACGCAGTATTTT. Its translation is CAAMGASGNTDTQYF.

This sequence joins TRBV6-6 and TRBJ2-1; 7 positions agree with TRBD1. CDR1 and CDR2 (germline): MNHNY, SVGAGI (reference sequence). This CDR3 contains 13 residues. V gave up 5 bases and J gave up 7 bases; unmatched junction bases: 5. The CDR3 DNA follows: TGTGCCAGCAGTCCCGGGACAGCTAATGAGCAGTTCTTC. Protein product: CASSPGTANEQFF.

V is TRBV5-1 and J is TRBJ2-5; 8 bases line up with TRBD2. The CDR3 runs to 16 residues. Germline CDR1 reads SGHRS; CDR2 reads YFSETQ. With V trimmed by 0 bases and J by 2 bases, 6 bases remained unmatched. The CDR3 region is CASSLDPAGGQETQYF. The CDR3 coding sequence is TGCGCCAGCAGCTTGGACCCGGCGGGGGGTCAAGAGACCCAGTACTTC.

This clone was seen a single time. The chain carries TRBV3-1 (or the pseudogene TRBV3-2) and TRBJ2-2, with 11 bases matching TRBD1. Germline V gives CDR1 LGHDT, CDR2 YNNKEL (reference sequence). Unmatched junction bases numbered 8, after V lost 4 bases and J lost 4 bases. The CDR3 consists of 17 residues. CDR3 loop: CASSLRGQGVPTGELFF. The CDR3 DNA reads as TGTGCCAGCAGCCTAAGGGGACAGGGGGTCCCCACCGGGGAGCTGTTTTTT.

The V gene is TRBV28, the J gene TRBJ2-3; 12 nucleotides align to TRBD2. Germline V gene lookup returns CDR1 MDHEN and CDR2 SYDVKM. The CDR3 has 16 residues. The V and J ends lost 3 bases and 4 bases, in that order; junction bases with no gene match: 5. The CDR3 DNA follows: TGTGCCAGCAGTTTTTATGCTAGCGGGAGGGCAGATACGCAGTATTTT. It codes for CASSFYASGRADTQYF.

The V and J genes are TRBV29-1 and TRBJ1-2; D may be TRBD1 (5 bases). This CDR3 comprises 14 residues. Looked up from germline, CDR1 is SQVTM and CDR2 is ANQGSEA. V was trimmed by 4 bases and J by 0 bases, leaving 12 bases between them. CDR3 region: CSVVQGSANYGYTF. The DNA of the CDR3 is TGCAGCGTTGTCCAGGGATCCGCTAACTATGGCTACACCTTC.

Comments on this clone: This sample includes further DNA sequences coding for the same CDR3. The gene calls are TRBV5-1 and TRBJ1-6; TRBD1 might be the D (6 bases). V was pared by 2 bases and J by 5 bases, with 8 bases between. Germline CDR1 reads SGHRS; CDR2 reads YFSETQ. The CDR3 is 14 amino acids. The CDR3 loop is CASSLSGDNSPLHF. The CDR3 coding sequence is TGCGCCAGCAGCTTATCAGGGGATAATTCACCCCTCCACTTT. Together with reference TRBV5-1 and TRBJ1-6, the CDR3 gives the full variable domain: KAGVTQTPRYLIKTRGQQVTLSCSPISGHRSVSWYQQTPGQGLQFLFEYFSETQRNKGNFPGRFSGRQFSNSRSEMNVSTLELGDSALYLCASSLSGDNSPLHFGNGTRLTVT.

The gene calls are TRBV27 and TRBJ2-3; 16 bases match TRBD2. The CDR3 has 18 residues. CDR1 is MNHEY, CDR2 SMNVEV, per germline (reference sequence). Trimming cost V 3 bases and J 4 bases; bases outside gene matches: 7. The CDR3 DNA is TGTGCCAGCAGTTTTAGGGGACTAGCGGGAGGGTGGCCAGATACGCAGTATTTT. Its translation: CASSFRGLAGGWPDTQYF.

The V call is TRBV14, the J call TRBJ1-1, with a weak D call TRBD1 (6 bases). Germline loops: CDR1 SGHDN, CDR2 FVKESK. V lost 4 bases to trimming and J lost 0 bases, with 9 bases between them. CDR3 length equals 14 residues. CDR3: CASSLAGVNTEAFF. The CDR3 coding sequence is TGTGCCAGCAGCCTGGCAGGGGTGAACACTGAAGCTTTCTTT.

CDR3 residues: CASEPGPGRGGTGELFF. The CDR3 coding sequence is TGTGCCAGCGAACCGGGACCGGGCAGAGGAGGGACCGGGGAGCTGTTTTTT. This chain joins TRBV2 and TRBJ2-2, with D perhaps TRBD2 (6 bases). Germline V gene sequence: CDR1 SNHLY, CDR2 FYNNEI. The V end lost 8 bases, the J end lost 5 bases, and 24 bases lay between the germline ends. The CDR3 totals 17 residues.

This CDR3 reads CAWSFRGSYNSPLHF. The CDR3 DNA follows: TGTGCCTGGAGTTTCAGGGGTTCCTATAATTCACCCCTCCACTTT. V usage is TRBV30 and J usage is TRBJ1-6; a possible D gene is TRBD1 (6 bases). Germline V gives CDR1 GTSNPN, CDR2 SVGIG (reference sequence). The CDR3 length is 15 residues. V was clipped by 2 bases and J by 1 base, with 9 bases between them. Variable domain in full (rest from reference TRBV30 and TRBJ1-6): SQTIHQWPATLVQPVGSPLSLECTVEGTSNPNLYWYRQAAGRGLQLLFYSVGIGQISSEVPQNLSASRPQDRQFILSSKKLLLSDSGFYLCAWSFRGSYNSPLHFGNGTRLTVT.

V usage is TRBV28 and J usage is TRBJ1-1; 11 positions agree with TRBD1. Trimming took 2 bases from V and 10 from J; bases not matched to a gene: 9. There are 15 residues in the CDR3. The V gene's germline CDR1 is MDHEN and CDR2 SYDVKM. CDR3 protein: CASSLAGTGGGIAFF. Here the CDR3 DNA reads TGTGCCAGCAGTTTAGCCGGGACAGGGGGTGGCATAGCTTTCTTT. Supplemented by reference TRBV28 and TRBJ1-1, the full variable domain reads DVKVTQSSRYLVKRTGEKVFLECVQDMDHENMFWYRQDPGLGLRLIYFSYDVKMKEKGDIPEGYSVSREKKERFSLILESASTNQTSMYLCASSLAGTGGGIAFFGQGTRLTVV.

Comment on this clone: A much larger clone sits a single nucleotide away, making a read error possible. Other nucleotide sequences in the sample specify the same CDR3. This chain links TRBV19 with TRBJ1-5; D gene unclear. This CDR3 contains 12 residues. Germline-derived CDR1 and CDR2 are LNHDA and SQIVND (reference sequence). V was shortened by 5 bases and J by 4 bases, with 6 bases between the two germline ends. This CDR3 is CASSLRNQPQHF. CDR3 bases: TGTGCCAGTAGTCTACGTAATCAGCCCCAGCATTTT.

The V and J genes are TRBV5-1 and TRBJ2-5, with 7 bases aligning to TRBD2. Germline lookup yields CDR1 SGHRS and CDR2 YFSETQ. This CDR3 has 18 amino acids. Germline trimming cut 0 bases from V and 4 bases from J; bases unmatched to any gene: 15. The chain's CDR3 is CASSLAILAAGEGETQYF. For the CDR3, the DNA is TGCGCCAGCAGCTTGGCAATCCTCGCGGCGGGAGAGGGAGAGACCCAGTACTTC.

In its sample, this clone was seen a few times. The chain links TRBV11-2 to TRBJ1-1; 12 positions match TRBD1. After removal of 6 bases from V and 7 bases from J, the junction contained 12 bases not matched to a gene. The CDR3 has 16 amino acids. Germline-derived CDR1 and CDR2 are SGHAT and FQNNGV. CDR3 coding DNA: TGTGCCAGCAGTTCCTTAGCCGGGACAGGGGGCGGTGAAGCTTTCTTT. This sequence encodes CASSSLAGTGGGEAFF.

This clone was counted once. V gene TRBV5-1 combines with J gene TRBJ2-2; TRBD1 matches at 8 bases. The length of the CDR3 is 14 residues. Looked up from germline, CDR1 is SGHRS and CDR2 is YFSETQ. Trimming removed 5 bases from V and 6 bases from J; junction bases left unmatched: 6. CDR3 residues: CASSLNRGAGELFF. In nucleotides, the CDR3 is TGCGCCAGCAGTTTAAACAGGGGGGCCGGGGAGCTGTTTTTT.